The 25 T cell receptor beta chains below come from one sample, sequenced in a study of OX40 agonist ivuxolimab in advanced cancers. Method: immunoSEQ multiplex PCR; TCRdb's copy keeps in-frame clones and lacks some. The data hold approximately 100,000 clones, with 90% observed a single time. Sequenced material: CD4+ or CD8+ T cells sorted from blood, taken in a trial of the OX40 agonist ivuxolimab. The receptor set was obtained from an adult with an advanced solid tumor such as melanoma, head and neck, liver or kidney cancer.

DNA for the CDR3: TGTGCCAGCAGCTCCGTACAGGGGAGCTCTGGAAACACCATATATTTT. Its protein is CASSSVQGSSGNTIYF. V and J are TRBV5-6 and TRBJ1-3; 7 nucleotides match TRBD1. V trimming: 3 bases; J trimming: 0 bases; junction bases outside the gene matches: 6. Per germline, CDR1 SGHDT and CDR2 YYEEEE. This CDR3 has 16 residues.

This chain uses TRBV28 with TRBJ1-1, with no clear D. Germline-derived CDR1 and CDR2 are MDHEN and SYDVKM. CDR3 length: 13 amino acids. With 6 bases removed from V and 0 bases from J, the gap between germline ends came to 8 bases. The CDR3 sequence: CASSDTVNTEAFF. CDR3 coding DNA: TGTGCCAGCAGCGACACGGTGAACACTGAAGCTTTCTTT.

The chain couples TRBV28 to TRBJ2-7; D is possibly TRBD2 (5 bases). The CDR3 totals 13 residues. Trimming cost V 4 bases and J 6 bases, with 13 bases left between them. In germline, CDR1 is MDHEN, CDR2 SYDVKM. This CDR3 is CASSSHRGLEQYF. The DNA of the CDR3 is TGTGCCAGCAGTTCCCATCGAGGGCTCGAGCAGTACTTC.

V usage is TRBV27 and J usage is TRBJ2-1, with 9 bases matching TRBD2. Per germline, CDR1 MNHEY and CDR2 SMNVEV (reference sequence). The ends lost 4 bases at V and 3 bases at J; junction bases unmatched: 16. This CDR3 is built from 19 residues. CDR3 residues: CASSSTGTSRAVGYNEQFF. The DNA of the CDR3 is TGTGCCAGCAGTTCCACCGGGACTAGCAGGGCCGTGGGCTACAATGAGCAGTTCTTC.

The CDR3: CASIQGRTGYTF. CDR3 nucleotides: TGTGCCAGCATCCAGGGGCGCACTGGCTACACCTTC. The chain carries TRBV28 and TRBJ1-2, with a weak D call TRBD1 (6 bases). The length of the CDR3 is 12 residues. CDR1 MDHEN and CDR2 SYDVKM come from the germline V gene. Trimming removed 7 bases from V and 7 bases from J, with 13 bases in between.

J is TRBJ2-7 and V is TRBV6-4; no definite D call. V lost 0 bases and J lost 0, with 12 bases in between. The germline V gene encodes CDR1 MRHNA and CDR2 SNTAGT. The CDR3 sequence is 16 residues long. The CDR3: CASSDSFRRCSYEQYF. DNA for the CDR3: TGTGCCAGCAGTGACTCGTTCCGACGGTGCTCCTACGAGCAGTACTTC.

This clone appeared once. The chain employs TRBV11-2 and TRBJ2-5; D is possibly TRBD1 (6 bases). This CDR3 has 13 residues. The ends were cut back, 4 bases at V and 4 bases at J, with 10 bases in the middle. Germline assignment: CDR1 SGHAT and CDR2 FQNNGV. In DNA, the CDR3 is TGTGCCAGCAGCTGGGGACACAGAGAGACCCAGTACTTC. It translates to CASSWGHRETQYF.

This chain uses TRBV29-1 with TRBJ2-7; TRBD1 matches at 7 bases. J lost 2 bases, V lost 6 bases, and 4 bases had no gene match. CDR3 length: 12 amino acids. Germline CDR1 SQVTM, CDR2 ANQGSEA. CDR3 bases: TGCAGCGTAACCGGGACAGCCTACGAGCAGTACTTC. It codes for CSVTGTAYEQYF.

The chain has TRBV30 and TRBJ1-6; tentative D call: TRBD1 (6 bases). Germline loops: CDR1 GTSNPN, CDR2 SVGIG (reference sequence). The CDR3 has 15 amino acids. V was clipped by 2 bases and J by 5 bases, with 13 bases between them. The CDR3 DNA is TGTGCCTGGAGTCCACAGGGAGGGGATAATTCACCCCTCCACTTT. Translating it yields CAWSPQGGDNSPLHF.

The chain employs TRBV18 and TRBJ2-2; 7 bases are shared with TRBD1. The V and J ends lost 4 bases and 8 bases, in that order; junction bases with no gene match: 4. Germline CDR1 KGHSH, CDR2 LQKENI. The CDR3 loop spans 13 amino acids. As DNA, the CDR3 is TGTGCCAGCTCACAGGGGGCAAGGGGGGAGCTGTTTTTT. This gives the protein CASSQGARGELFF.

This clone was counted a few times. This chain uses TRBV7-2 with TRBJ2-7; a possible D gene is TRBD2 (6 bases). From germline, CDR1 is SGHTA and CDR2 FQGNSA. This CDR3 is built from 15 residues. Trimming removed 4 bases at V and 6 bases at J, with 19 bases between. The CDR3: CASSSWRDRTSEQYF. The CDR3 DNA reads as TGTGCCAGCAGCTCTTGGAGGGACCGAACTAGCGAGCAGTACTTC.

This chain links TRBV5-1 with TRBJ1-4; maybe TRBD1 (5 bases). The CDR3 sequence is 15 residues long. The germline V and J ends were trimmed by 3 bases and 0 bases, with 9 bases remaining between them. Looked up from germline, CDR1 is SGHRS and CDR2 is YFSETQ. The CDR3 region has the DNA TGCGCCAGCAGCTCCCAGGGATCAACTAATGAAAAACTGTTTTTT. This codes for CASSSQGSTNEKLFF.

The J gene is TRBJ2-5, the V gene TRBV21-1; the DNA was not compared with TRBD2, the D call given in the table. TRBV21-1 is a pseudogene locus. This CDR3 has 19 residues. Here the CDR3 reads CASSKGGGGTDRYQETQYF. The CDR3 nucleotides read TGTGCCAGCAGCAAAGGCGGCGGGGGCACAGATCGGTACCAAGAGACCCAGTACTTC.

The gene calls are TRBV11-1 and TRBJ2-3; the D gene is possibly TRBD1 (5 bases). This CDR3 spans 14 amino acids. Deletions cut 2 bases from V and 2 bases from J, with 8 bases between. CDR1 is SGHAT and CDR2 is FQDESV in the germline V gene (reference sequence). This chain's CDR3 is CASSLRQITDTQYF. The CDR3 DNA is TGTGCCAGCAGCTTAAGACAGATCACAGATACGCAGTATTTT.

This chain links TRBV9 with TRBJ2-7, with TRBD2 identical over 7 bases. This CDR3 has 14 residues. Losses at the gene ends were 3 bases for V and 2 bases for J; bases not matched to a gene: 5. Germline CDR1 SGDLS, CDR2 YYNGEE. CDR3 in DNA: TGTGCCAGCAGCGCCCGAGCGGGACCCTACGAGCAGTACTTC. Its protein is CASSARAGPYEQYF.

This clone turned up a few times. In the same sample, other DNA sequences code for this CDR3. V and J are TRBV7-2 and TRBJ2-7; 11 bases align to TRBD1. Germline V gene data show CDR1 as SGHTA and CDR2 as FQGNSA. With V trimmed by 6 bases and J by 3 bases, 4 bases remained unmatched. The CDR3 loop spans 14 amino acids. The CDR3 DNA sequence: TGTGCCAGCAGTTCCGGGACAGGGGGCTACGAGCAGTACTTC. Translation: CASSSGTGGYEQYF. Full variable domain (remainder filled in from reference TRBV7-2 and TRBJ2-7): GAGVSQSPSNKVTEKGKDVELRCDPISGHTALYWYRQSLGQGLEFLIYFQGNSAPDKSGLPSDRFSAERTGGSVSTLTIQRTQQEDSAVYLCASSSGTGGYEQYFGPGTRLTVT.

The J gene is TRBJ2-2, the V gene TRBV5-1; possibly TRBD1 or TRBD2 for D (5 bases each). This CDR3 contains 15 residues. Trimming pared 0 bases from V and 4 bases from J, leaving 10 bases between. CDR1 SGHRS and CDR2 YFSETQ come from the germline V gene. CDR3: CASSLGAGGTGELFF. CDR3 DNA sequence: TGCGCCAGCAGCTTGGGGGCTGGGGGCACCGGGGAGCTGTTTTTT.

J is TRBJ2-5 and V is TRBV4-1, with TRBD2 identical over 10 bases. This CDR3 is 17 amino acids long. Per germline, CDR1 MGHRA and CDR2 YSYEKL. Trimming cost V 4 bases and J 5 bases; bases outside gene matches: 13. The CDR3 region is CASSPGWKREGRETQYF. The CDR3 nucleotides are TGCGCCAGCAGCCCAGGCTGGAAGCGGGAGGGCCGTGAGACCCAGTACTTC.

The chain carries TRBV6-6 and TRBJ2-1; D unclear. The V and J ends lost 2 bases and 5 bases respectively, with 16 bases between them. The CDR3 consists of 16 residues. Germline V lookup: CDR1 MNHNY, CDR2 SVGAGI (reference sequence). CDR3 loop: CASSYPRGTTNNEQFF. CDR3 bases: TGTGCCAGCAGTTACCCCCGTGGAACTACTAACAATGAGCAGTTCTTC.

V usage is TRBV6-6 and J usage is TRBJ2-2; the D is unclear. Germline lookup yields CDR1 MNHNY and CDR2 SVGAGI (reference sequence). With 5 bases removed from V and 1 base from J, the gap between germline ends came to 11 bases. The CDR3 covers 15 residues. The CDR3 sequence is CASSPTRGNTGELFF. The CDR3 region has the DNA TGTGCCAGCAGTCCAACTCGTGGGAACACCGGGGAGCTGTTTTTT.

V and J are TRBV6-1 and TRBJ1-1, with 7 bases fitting TRBD1. The V segment lost 6 bases and the J segment 2 bases; nucleotides outside the gene matches: 6. The CDR3 is 14 residues long. Germline CDR1 is MNHNS and CDR2 is SASEGT. CDR3 in amino acids: CASRSGTANTEAFF. CDR3 DNA sequence: TGTGCCAGCAGGTCCGGGACAGCTAACACTGAAGCTTTCTTT.

The V call is TRBV5-1, the J call TRBJ2-5; perhaps TRBD2 as D (5 bases). V was trimmed by 1 base and J by 5 bases, leaving 15 bases between them. Germline CDR1 reads SGHRS; CDR2 reads YFSETQ. CDR3 length: 15 amino acids. DNA for the CDR3: TGCGCCAGCAGCTTGCGGGGAAGCGGAAAGGAGACCCAGTACTTC. This sequence encodes CASSLRGSGKETQYF.

The chain carries TRBV6-1 and TRBJ2-3, with 7 bases identical to TRBD1. This CDR3 is 15 amino acids long. Germline CDR1 reads MNHNS; CDR2 reads SASEGT. Trimming at V came to 6 bases and at J to 2 bases, leaving 8 bases not matched to a gene. The CDR3 reads CASRPGQSNTDTQYF. The CDR3 nucleotides read TGTGCCAGCAGACCGGGACAGAGCAACACAGATACGCAGTATTTT.

The rearrangement links TRBV29-1 to TRBJ2-3; D tentatively fits TRBD1 or TRBD2 (6 bases each). Looked up from germline, CDR1 is SQVTM and CDR2 is ANQGSEA. V lost 7 bases, J lost 2 bases, and 22 bases lay in between. The CDR3 runs to 16 residues. The CDR3 protein is CSARWGPGLTTDTQYF. CDR3 bases: TGCAGCGCTCGGTGGGGGCCGGGACTTACCACAGATACGCAGTATTTT.

The genes are TRBV7-8 and TRBJ2-2; D unresolved. The V gene's germline CDR1 is SGHVS and CDR2 FQNEAQ. V was cut by 5 bases and J by 5 bases, with 9 bases left in between. This CDR3 is built from 13 residues. The CDR3 DNA reads TGTGCCAGCAGCCCAAAGAGGACCGGGGAGCTGTTTTTT. This codes for CASSPKRTGELFF.